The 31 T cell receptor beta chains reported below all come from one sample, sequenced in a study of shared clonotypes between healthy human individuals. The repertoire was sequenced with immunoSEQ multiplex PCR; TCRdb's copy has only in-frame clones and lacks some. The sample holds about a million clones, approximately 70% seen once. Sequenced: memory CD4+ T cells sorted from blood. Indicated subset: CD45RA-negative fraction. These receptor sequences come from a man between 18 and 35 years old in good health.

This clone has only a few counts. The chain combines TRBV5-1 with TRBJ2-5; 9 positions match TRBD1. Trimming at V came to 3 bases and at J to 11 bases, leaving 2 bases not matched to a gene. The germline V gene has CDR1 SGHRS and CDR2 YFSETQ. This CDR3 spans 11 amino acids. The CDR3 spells CASSWDREQYF. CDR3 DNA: TGCGCCAGCAGCTGGGACAGGGAGCAGTACTTC.

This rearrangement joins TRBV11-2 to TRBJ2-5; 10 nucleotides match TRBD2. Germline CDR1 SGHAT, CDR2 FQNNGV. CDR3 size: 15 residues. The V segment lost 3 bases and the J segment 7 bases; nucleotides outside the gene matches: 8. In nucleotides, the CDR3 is TGTGCCAGCAGCTTGAAGCGGGAGGGCCTTGGGACCCAGTACTTC. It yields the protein CASSLKREGLGTQYF.

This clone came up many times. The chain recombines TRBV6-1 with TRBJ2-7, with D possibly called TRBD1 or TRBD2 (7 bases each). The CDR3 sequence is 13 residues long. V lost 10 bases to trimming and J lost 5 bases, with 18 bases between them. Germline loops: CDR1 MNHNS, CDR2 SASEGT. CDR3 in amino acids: CAMRGGGSDEQYF. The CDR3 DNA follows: TGTGCCATGAGGGGAGGGGGCAGCGACGAGCAGTACTTC.

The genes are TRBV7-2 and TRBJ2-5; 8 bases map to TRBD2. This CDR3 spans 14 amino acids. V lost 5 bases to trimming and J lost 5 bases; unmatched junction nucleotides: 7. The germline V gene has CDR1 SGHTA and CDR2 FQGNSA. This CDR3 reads CASSVGTSVETQYF. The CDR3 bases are TGTGCCAGCAGCGTAGGGACTAGTGTGGAGACCCAGTACTTC.

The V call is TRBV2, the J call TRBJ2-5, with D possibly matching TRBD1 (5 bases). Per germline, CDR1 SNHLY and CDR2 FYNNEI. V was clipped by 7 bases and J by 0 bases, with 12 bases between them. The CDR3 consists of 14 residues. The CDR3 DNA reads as TGTGCCAGCACCAAAGGGGTAGACCAAGAGACCCAGTACTTC. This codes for CASTKGVDQETQYF.

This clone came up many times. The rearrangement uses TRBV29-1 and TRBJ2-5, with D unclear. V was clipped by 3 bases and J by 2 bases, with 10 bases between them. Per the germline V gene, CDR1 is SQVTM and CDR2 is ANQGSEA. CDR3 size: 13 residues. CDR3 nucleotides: TGCAGCGTTGACGGCCTTCCTCAAGAGACCCAGTACTTC. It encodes CSVDGLPQETQYF.

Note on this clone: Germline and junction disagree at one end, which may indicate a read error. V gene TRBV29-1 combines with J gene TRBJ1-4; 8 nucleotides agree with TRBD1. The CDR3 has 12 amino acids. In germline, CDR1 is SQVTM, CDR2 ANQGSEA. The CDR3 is CSVELEDRAHKF. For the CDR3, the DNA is TGCAGCGTTGAACTAGAGGACAGGGCCCATAAATTT.

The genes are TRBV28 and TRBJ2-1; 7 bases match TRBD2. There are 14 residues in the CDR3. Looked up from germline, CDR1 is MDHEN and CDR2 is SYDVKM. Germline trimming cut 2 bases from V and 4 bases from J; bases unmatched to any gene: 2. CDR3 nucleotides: TGTGCCAGCAGTTTAAGCGGGGTATACAATGAGCAGTTCTTC. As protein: CASSLSGVYNEQFF.

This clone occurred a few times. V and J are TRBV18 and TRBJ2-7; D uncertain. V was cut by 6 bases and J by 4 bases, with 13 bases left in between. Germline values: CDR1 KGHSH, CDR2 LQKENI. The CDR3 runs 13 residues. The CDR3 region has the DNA TGTGCCAGCTCCCCCGTGGCGCAATACGAGCAGTACTTC. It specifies CASSPVAQYEQYF.

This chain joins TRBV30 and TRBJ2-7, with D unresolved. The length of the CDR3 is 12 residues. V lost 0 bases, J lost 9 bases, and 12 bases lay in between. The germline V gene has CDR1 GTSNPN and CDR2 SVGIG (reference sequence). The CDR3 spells CAWSVTTFGQYF. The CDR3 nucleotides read TGTGCCTGGAGTGTAACGACGTTTGGGCAGTACTTC.

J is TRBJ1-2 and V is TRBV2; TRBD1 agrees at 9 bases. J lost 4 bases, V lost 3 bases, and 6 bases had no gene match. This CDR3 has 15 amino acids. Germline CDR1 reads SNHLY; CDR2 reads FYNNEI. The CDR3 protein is CASSDGTGRVYGYTF. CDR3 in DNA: TGTGCCAGCAGTGACGGGACAGGGAGGGTCTATGGCTACACCTTC.

CDR3 DNA sequence: TGTGCCAGCAGACGAGACAGGGGAGAACAAGAGACCCAGTACTTC. This translates into CASRRDRGEQETQYF. The V and J genes are TRBV2 and TRBJ2-5; 8 bases agree with TRBD1. V lost 6 bases to trimming and J lost 2 bases; unmatched junction nucleotides: 8. Germline values: CDR1 SNHLY, CDR2 FYNNEI. CDR3 length: 15 residues.

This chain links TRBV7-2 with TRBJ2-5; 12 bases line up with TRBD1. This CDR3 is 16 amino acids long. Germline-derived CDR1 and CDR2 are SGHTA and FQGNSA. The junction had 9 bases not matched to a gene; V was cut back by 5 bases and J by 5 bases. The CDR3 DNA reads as TGTGCCAGCAGCCGAGGCGGGACAGGGGGCAGGGAGACCCAGTACTTC. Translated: CASSRGGTGGRETQYF.

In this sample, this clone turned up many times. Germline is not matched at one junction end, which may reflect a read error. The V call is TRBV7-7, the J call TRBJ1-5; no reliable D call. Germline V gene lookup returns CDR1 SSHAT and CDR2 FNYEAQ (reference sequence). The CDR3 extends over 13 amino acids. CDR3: CASSTSPNQPQHF. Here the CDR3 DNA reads TGTGCTAGCAGCACGTCCCCAAATCAGCCCCAGCATTTT.

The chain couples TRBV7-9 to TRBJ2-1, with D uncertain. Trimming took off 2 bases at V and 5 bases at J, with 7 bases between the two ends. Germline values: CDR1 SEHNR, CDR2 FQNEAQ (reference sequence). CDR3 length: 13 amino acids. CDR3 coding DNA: TGTGCCAGCAGCTTAACAGCGAACAATGAGCAGTTCTTC. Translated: CASSLTANNEQFF.

CDR3 coding DNA: TGTGCCAGCAGCTTAGGCTCGCGGGAGGCCCAGTACTTC. Translating it yields CASSLGSREAQYF. The rearrangement links TRBV7-2 to TRBJ2-5, with 8 bases aligning to TRBD2. The CDR3 runs to 13 residues. Germline values: CDR1 SGHTA, CDR2 FQGNSA. After removal of 1 base from V and 9 bases from J, the junction contained 4 bases not matched to a gene. Using reference TRBV7-2 and TRBJ2-5 for the parts outside the CDR3, the full variable domain is GAGVSQSPSNKVTEKGKDVELRCDPISGHTALYWYRQSLGQGLEFLIYFQGNSAPDKSGLPSDRFSAERTGGSVSTLTIQRTQQEDSAVYLCASSLGSREAQYFGPGTRLLVL.

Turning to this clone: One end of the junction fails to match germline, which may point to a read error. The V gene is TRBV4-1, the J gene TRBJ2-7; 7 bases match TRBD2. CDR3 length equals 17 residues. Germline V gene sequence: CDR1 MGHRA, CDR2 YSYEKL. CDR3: CASTQGRGRDSSYEQYF. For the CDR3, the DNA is TGCGCCAGCACCCAAGGGAGAGGGAGGGATTCATCCTACGAGCAGTACTTC.

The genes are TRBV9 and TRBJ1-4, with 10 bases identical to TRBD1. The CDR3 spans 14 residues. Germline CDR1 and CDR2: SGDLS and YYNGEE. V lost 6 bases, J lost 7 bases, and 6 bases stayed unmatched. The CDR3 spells CASTSTGGFEKLFF. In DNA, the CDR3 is TGTGCCAGCACCTCGACAGGGGGCTTTGAAAAACTGTTTTTT.

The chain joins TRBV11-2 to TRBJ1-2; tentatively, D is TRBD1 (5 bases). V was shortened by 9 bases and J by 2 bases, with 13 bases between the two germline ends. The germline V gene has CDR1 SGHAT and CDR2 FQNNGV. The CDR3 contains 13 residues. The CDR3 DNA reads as TGTGCCAGTCGGGGGGACTGGAACTATGGCTACACCTTC. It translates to CASRGDWNYGYTF.

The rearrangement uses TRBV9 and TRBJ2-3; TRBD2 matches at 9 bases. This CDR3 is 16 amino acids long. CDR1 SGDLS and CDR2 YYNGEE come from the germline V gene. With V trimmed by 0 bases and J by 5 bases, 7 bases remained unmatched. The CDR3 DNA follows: TGTGCCAGCAGCGTAGGCTCTAGCGGGGCGGTAGATACGCAGTATTTT. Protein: CASSVGSSGAVDTQYF.

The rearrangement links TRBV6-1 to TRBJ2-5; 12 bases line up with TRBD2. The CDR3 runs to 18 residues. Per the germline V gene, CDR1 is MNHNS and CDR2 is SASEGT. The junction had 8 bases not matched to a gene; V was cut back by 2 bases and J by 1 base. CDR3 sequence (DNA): TGTGCCAGCAGTGAATATTTCTCGACTAGCGGGAGCCAAGAGACCCAGTACTTC. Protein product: CASSEYFSTSGSQETQYF.

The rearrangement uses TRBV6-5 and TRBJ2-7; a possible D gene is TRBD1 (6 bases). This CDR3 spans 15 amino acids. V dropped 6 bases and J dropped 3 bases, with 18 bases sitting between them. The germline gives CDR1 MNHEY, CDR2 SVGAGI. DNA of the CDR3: TGTGCCAGCAGCCAAGGGGGTTCGGGTATCTACGAGCAGTACTTC. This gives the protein CASSQGGSGIYEQYF.

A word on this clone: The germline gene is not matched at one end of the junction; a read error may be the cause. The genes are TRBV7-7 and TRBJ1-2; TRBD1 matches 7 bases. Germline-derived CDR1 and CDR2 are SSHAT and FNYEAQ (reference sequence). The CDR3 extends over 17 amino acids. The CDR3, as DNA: TGTGCTAGCAGCTTCTCATCTTCCCAGGGGGGCAACTATGGCTACACCTTC. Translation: CASSFSSSQGGNYGYTF.

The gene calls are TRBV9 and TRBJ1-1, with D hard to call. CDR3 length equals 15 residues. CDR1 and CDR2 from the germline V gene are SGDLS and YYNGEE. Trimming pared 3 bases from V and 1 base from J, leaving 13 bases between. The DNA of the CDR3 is TGTGCCAGCAGCGCCTTAGACACTGCGAACACTGAAGCTTTCTTT. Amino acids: CASSALDTANTEAFF.

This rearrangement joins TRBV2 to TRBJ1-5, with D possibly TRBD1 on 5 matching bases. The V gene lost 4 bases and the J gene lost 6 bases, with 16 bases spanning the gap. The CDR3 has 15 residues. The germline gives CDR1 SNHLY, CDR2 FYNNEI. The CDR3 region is CASSGGKGEGQPQHF. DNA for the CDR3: TGTGCCAGCAGTGGAGGGAAAGGGGAGGGTCAGCCCCAGCATTTT.

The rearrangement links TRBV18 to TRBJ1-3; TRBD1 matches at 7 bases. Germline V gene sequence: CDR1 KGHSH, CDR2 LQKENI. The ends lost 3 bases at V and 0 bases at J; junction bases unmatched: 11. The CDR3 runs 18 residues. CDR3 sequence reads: CASSPVSGQTISGNTIYF. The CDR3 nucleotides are TGTGCCAGCTCACCGGTTTCGGGACAGACGATCTCTGGAAACACCATATATTTT.

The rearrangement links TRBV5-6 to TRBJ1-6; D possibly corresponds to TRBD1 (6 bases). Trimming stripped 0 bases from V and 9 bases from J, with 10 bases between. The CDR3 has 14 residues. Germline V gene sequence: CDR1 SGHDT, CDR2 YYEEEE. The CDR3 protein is CASSLEQGGSPLHF. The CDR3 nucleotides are TGTGCCAGCAGCTTGGAACAGGGTGGTTCACCCCTCCACTTT.

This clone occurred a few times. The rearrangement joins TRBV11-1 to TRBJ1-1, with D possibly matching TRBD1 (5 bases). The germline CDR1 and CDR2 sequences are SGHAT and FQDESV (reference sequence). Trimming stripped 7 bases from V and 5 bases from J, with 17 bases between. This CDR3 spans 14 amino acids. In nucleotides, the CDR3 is TGTGCCAGCACCGAGCAAGGGGCGTTGACTGAAGCTTTCTTT. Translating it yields CASTEQGALTEAFF. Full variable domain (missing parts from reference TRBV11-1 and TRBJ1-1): EAEVAQSPRYKITEKSQAVAFWCDPISGHATLYWYRQILGQGPELLVQFQDESVVDDSQLPKDRFSAERLKGVDSTLKIQPAELGDSAMYLCASTEQGALTEAFFGQGTRLTVV.

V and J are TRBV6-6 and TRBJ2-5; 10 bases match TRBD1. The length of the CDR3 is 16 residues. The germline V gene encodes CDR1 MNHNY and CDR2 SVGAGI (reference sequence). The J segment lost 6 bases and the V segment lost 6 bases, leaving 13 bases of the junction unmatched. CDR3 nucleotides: TGTGCCAGCAGCCCCACCTCGGGACAGGGGAGGAAGACCCAGTACTTC. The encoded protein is CASSPTSGQGRKTQYF.

CDR3 nucleotides: TGTGCCAGCAGGATTAGCGGGGTCTACGAGCAGTACTTC. Protein: CASRISGVYEQYF. The chain employs TRBV28 and TRBJ2-7; 8 bases are shared with TRBD2. Germline CDR1 MDHEN, CDR2 SYDVKM. V lost 6 bases to trimming and J lost 3 bases; unmatched junction nucleotides: 4. The CDR3 has 13 amino acids.

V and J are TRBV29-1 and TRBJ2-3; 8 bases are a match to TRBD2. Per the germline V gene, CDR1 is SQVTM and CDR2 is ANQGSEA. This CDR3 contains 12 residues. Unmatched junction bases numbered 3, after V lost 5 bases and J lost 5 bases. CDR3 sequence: CSVMRGVDTQYF. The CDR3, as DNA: TGCAGCGTTATGCGGGGGGTAGATACGCAGTATTTT.